The 15 T cell receptor beta chains presented below share a single source sample, sequenced in a study of cytomegalovirus exposure and HLA in healthy donors. 60 Vbeta and 13 Jbeta primers were used in PCR. Assay used: immunoSEQ multiplex PCR; TCRdb lists only in-frame clones, some missing. The table lists some 59,000 clones, around 82% of them singletons, with 3% in the top ten. Sequenced input: PBMCs. The source is a young woman in good health and CMV-seronegative.

This chain uses TRBV7-3 with TRBJ1-3, with D hard to call. V was pared by 2 bases and J by 4 bases, with 6 bases between. CDR3 size: 13 residues. In germline, CDR1 is SGHTA, CDR2 FQGTGA. As DNA, the CDR3 is TGTGCCAGCAGCTTAGCCCAGGGAAACACCATATATTTT. Amino acids: CASSLAQGNTIYF. Full variable domain (rest looked up from reference TRBV7-3 and TRBJ1-3): GAGVSQTPSNKVTEKGKYVELRCDPISGHTALYWYRQSLGQGPEFLIYFQGTGAADDSGLPNDRFFAVRPEGSVSTLKIQRTERGDSAVYLCASSLAQGNTIYFGEGSWLTVV.

The chain links TRBV29-1 to TRBJ1-4, with 12 nucleotides matching TRBD1. Per germline, CDR1 SQVTM and CDR2 ANQGSEA. The V gene end was trimmed by 6 bases and the J gene end by 14 bases; junction bases not matched to a gene: 1. The CDR3 contains 10 residues. The CDR3 coding sequence is TGCAGCGTCGGGACAGGGGGCCTGTTTTTT. This gives the protein CSVGTGGLFF.

The chain recombines TRBV9 with TRBJ1-2; possible D gene TRBD1, 5 bases. This CDR3 comprises 14 residues. V gave up 4 bases and J gave up 12 bases, with 22 bases separating them. Per the germline V gene, CDR1 is SGDLS and CDR2 is YYNGEE. The CDR3 region has the DNA TGTGCCAGCAGCCGCACTAGCTGGGGACTCAAGAACACCTTC. Amino acid sequence: CASSRTSWGLKNTF.

This chain uses TRBV29-1 with TRBJ1-4; tentative D call: TRBD1 (6 bases). This CDR3 comprises 15 residues. CDR1 and CDR2 (germline): SQVTM, ANQGSEA. V was shortened by 4 bases and J by 3 bases, with 15 bases between the two germline ends. The CDR3 DNA reads as TGCAGCGTTGCTAGGGGGGCGGGAGCTAATGAAAAACTGTTTTTT. Its translation is CSVARGAGANEKLFF. Using reference TRBV29-1 and TRBJ1-4 for the parts outside the CDR3, the full variable domain is SAVISQKPSRDICQRGTSLTIQCQVDSQVTMMFWYRQQPGQSLTLIATANQGSEATYESGFVIDKFPISRPNLTFSTLTVSNMSPEDSSIYLCSVARGAGANEKLFFGSGTQLSVL.

With respect to this clone: One junction end does not reproduce the germline sequence, and a read error may be involved. The chain has TRBV28 and TRBJ1-2; D not resolved. Germline CDR1 and CDR2: MDHEN and SYDVKM. The CDR3 length is 11 residues. The CDR3 nucleotides are TGTGCCAGCAGTTTATATAAACACGCCTCCTTC. Amino acids: CASSLYKHASF.

V usage is TRBV6-1 and J usage is TRBJ1-5; 9 positions match TRBD1. V lost 8 bases and J lost 5; bases outside the gene matches: 10. This CDR3 contains 15 residues. The germline V gene has CDR1 MNHNS and CDR2 SASEGT. The chain's CDR3 is CASVGTGIRDQPQHF. CDR3 nucleotide sequence: TGTGCCAGCGTTGGGACAGGGATAAGGGATCAGCCCCAGCATTTT.

The chain has TRBV27 and TRBJ1-4; D not certain. The CDR3 contains 12 residues. Germline values: CDR1 MNHEY, CDR2 SMNVEV (reference sequence). V lost 6 bases and J 12 bases, leaving 14 bases between the germline ends. The CDR3 region has the DNA TGTGCCAGCAGGTGGGCCCGCGGGGAACTGTTTTTT. Translating gives CASRWARGELFF.

This clone has a handful of counts. The chain is built from TRBV28 and TRBJ1-2; the D is unclear. Germline-derived CDR1 and CDR2 are MDHEN and SYDVKM. The CDR3 is made up of 17 amino acids. Trimming cost V 2 bases and J 3 bases, with 19 bases left between them. CDR3 in amino acids: CASSLPFREPEDYGYTF. Written as DNA, the CDR3 is TGTGCCAGCAGTTTACCATTTCGGGAGCCAGAAGACTATGGCTACACCTTC.

The chain couples TRBV10-2 to TRBJ1-4, with TRBD1 matching over 7 bases. The length of the CDR3 is 14 residues. Losses at the gene ends were 2 bases for V and 8 bases for J; bases not matched to a gene: 5. Germline V gives CDR1 WSHSY, CDR2 SAAADI. The CDR3 spells CASSEPGGEEKLFF. The CDR3 bases are TGCGCCAGCAGTGAGCCAGGGGGAGAGGAAAAACTGTTTTTT.

The genes are TRBV6-5 and TRBJ1-2; D is unclear. The V gene's germline CDR1 is MNHEY and CDR2 SVGAGI. This CDR3 is built from 13 residues. The V and J ends lost 7 bases and 4 bases respectively, with 13 bases between them. This CDR3 reads CASTTSGSYGYTF. The CDR3 DNA sequence: TGTGCCAGCACGACCTCGGGGTCCTATGGCTACACCTTC.

The V call is TRBV27, the J call TRBJ1-2, with D possibly being TRBD1 (5 bases). Between the trimmed V and J ends, which lost 0 bases and 4 bases, there was a span of 9 bases. The CDR3 runs to 14 residues. CDR1 and CDR2 from the germline V gene are MNHEY and SMNVEV (reference sequence). CDR3 in amino acids: CASSLSWQGYGYTF. The CDR3 region has the DNA TGTGCCAGCAGTTTATCGTGGCAGGGCTATGGCTACACCTTC.

This clone came up a few times. The J gene is TRBJ1-1, the V gene TRBV15, with TRBD1 matching 9 bases. CDR3 length: 16 amino acids. Trimming cost V 0 bases and J 6 bases; bases outside gene matches: 8. CDR1 and CDR2 from the germline V gene are LNHNV and YYDKDF (reference sequence). CDR3 region: CATSRDVGQGSSEAFF. The CDR3 coding sequence is TGTGCCACCAGCAGAGACGTCGGACAGGGGTCCTCTGAAGCTTTCTTT.

V usage is TRBV7-2 and J usage is TRBJ2-1, with D possibly TRBD2 on 6 matching bases. This CDR3 is 16 amino acids long. Per the germline V gene, CDR1 is SGHTA and CDR2 is FQGNSA. Trimming took off 1 base at V and 9 bases at J, with 19 bases between the two ends. The CDR3 spells CASSLVGGGGAGEQFF. DNA for the CDR3: TGTGCCAGCAGCTTAGTCGGGGGTGGGGGAGCCGGTGAGCAGTTCTTC.

The chain is built from TRBV11-2 and TRBJ2-3; 7 nucleotides agree with TRBD2. Germline CDR1 is SGHAT and CDR2 is FQNNGV. Unmatched junction bases numbered 6, after V lost 6 bases and J lost 0 bases. There are 15 residues in the CDR3. Here the CDR3 DNA reads TGTGCCAGCAGTCTGGCTAGCGGCAGCACAGATACGCAGTATTTT. Translated, it gives CASSLASGSTDTQYF.

The chain employs TRBV7-3 and TRBJ2-5, with D possibly TRBD1 on 6 matching bases. The J call may be faulty, since TRBJ2-7 better matches the DNA end. CDR3 length equals 14 residues. Germline V gives CDR1 SGHTA, CDR2 FQGTGA. CDR3 coding DNA: TGTGCCAGCAGCTCCCTGGGGCAGGGGTACGAGCAGTACTTC. Its protein is CASSSLGQGYEQYF.